One sample yielded the 6 T cell receptor beta chains listed below, sequenced in a study of CXCR3-negative and CXCR3-positive naive CD8 T cells. Study-wide results and caveats: The TRB CDR3s that CXCR3-positive naive cells carried were more hydrophobic than those of CXCR3-negative naive cells.

UMI-labeled TRB cDNA libraries were prepared by 5' RACE. Reprocessing the 5' RACE reads, TCRdb reports a single entry for every CDR3 protein and omits DNA. In all, the sample yields 150,000 or so distinct CDR3 sequences. The antigens for these receptors are not known. The sequenced material came from naive CXCR3+ CD8+ T cells from blood. Documented subset: CD45RO-CCR7+CD27+CD95- naive CD8+ T cells expressing CXCR3 (TNR3+). The receptors shown here come from a human donor in good health. Some clones in this sample may be carry-over from other donors' samples.

CDR3 protein: CASSSSEQGDYGYTF. V gene TRBV4-1 combines with J gene TRBJ1-2; TCRdb selects TRBD1, and the lack of DNA leaves this call unchecked. The V gene's germline CDR1 is MGHRA and CDR2 YSYEKL. This CDR3 contains 15 residues.

The chain links TRBV25-1 to TRBJ2-7; the D call of TRBD1 rests on TCRdb alone, since no DNA is present to check it. This CDR3 has 19 amino acids. Germline lookup yields CDR1 MGHDK and CDR2 SYGVNS. CDR3 sequence: CASSEYWQGGGQGSYEQYF.

The chain is built from TRBV27 and TRBJ2-7. Germline V lookup: CDR1 MNHEY, CDR2 SMNVEV (reference sequence). The CDR3 length is 17 residues. CDR3 residues: CASSLSFGTFPSYEQYF.

This chain connects TRBV5-5 to TRBJ1-1; no DNA is available, so the TRBD1 call from TCRdb remains unchecked. The CDR3 loop spans 16 amino acids. Germline V gene sequence: CDR1 SGHKS, CDR2 YYEKEE (reference sequence). CDR3 protein: CASSLGQGRMNTEAFF. The variable domain in full, with the rest retrieved from reference TRBV5-5 and TRBJ1-1, is DAGVTQSPTHLIKTRGQQVTLRCSPISGHKSVSWYQQVLGQGPQFIFQYYEKEERGRGNFPDRFSARQFPNYSSELNVNALLLGDSALYLCASSLGQGRMNTEAFFGQGTRLTVV.

The V call is TRBV3-1, the J call TRBJ2-2; TCRdb's D call, TRBD1, is unchecked because there is no DNA. The CDR3 sequence is 17 residues long. Germline assignment: CDR1 LGHDT and CDR2 YNNKEL (reference sequence). The CDR3 reads CASSQRKGQGNTGELFF.

The chain combines TRBV7-3 with TRBJ2-1; there is no DNA to check the TCRdb D call of TRBD2. The CDR3 has 16 amino acids. Germline V gene sequence: CDR1 SGHTA, CDR2 FQGTGA. Here the CDR3 reads CASSGLEESSYNEQFF. Variable domain in full (rest from reference TRBV7-3 and TRBJ2-1): GAGVSQTPSNKVTEKGKYVELRCDPISGHTALYWYRQSLGQGPEFLIYFQGTGAADDSGLPNDRFFAVRPEGSVSTLKIQRTERGDSAVYLCASSGLEESSYNEQFFGPGTRLTVL.